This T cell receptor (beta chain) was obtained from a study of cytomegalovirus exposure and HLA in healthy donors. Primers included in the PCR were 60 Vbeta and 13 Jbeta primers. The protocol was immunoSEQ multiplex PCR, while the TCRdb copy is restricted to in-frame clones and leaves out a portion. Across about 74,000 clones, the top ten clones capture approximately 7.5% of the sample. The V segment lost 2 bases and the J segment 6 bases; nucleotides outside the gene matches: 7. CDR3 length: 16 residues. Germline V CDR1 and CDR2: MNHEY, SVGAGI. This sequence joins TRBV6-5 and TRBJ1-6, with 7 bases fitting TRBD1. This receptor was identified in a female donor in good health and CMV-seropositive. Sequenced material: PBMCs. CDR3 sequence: CASSYMTGLRNSPLHF. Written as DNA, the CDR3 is TGTGCCAGCAGTTACATGACAGGGCTACGTAATTCACCCCTCCACTTT.